This T cell receptor beta chain came from a study of T cell responses to AZD1222 COVID-19 vaccine (dated by TCRdb to 2020 to 2023). At the level of the whole study: TCR sequencing covered fewer than 250 trial participants: some 210 given two doses of AZD1222 and 26 given two doses of MenACWY control vaccine. Trial participants were enrolled by age into 18-55, 56-69 and 70-plus year subgroups, with 148, 28 and 57 TCR-sequenced participants respectively. General findings and caveats noted by the study authors: A significant rise in spike-specific TCR breadth and depth was observed after two AZD1222 doses relative to day 0 and relative to MenACWY recipients. Vaccine-associated CD4 TCRs spanned the whole spike protein, with dominant responses in regions 160-218 and 743-854. Conclusions about previously exposed vaccinees are limited because only a handful of AZD1222 recipients were SARS-CoV-2 seropositive at baseline. Nearly half of unique spike-specific TCRs reportedly recognized epitopes outside regions mutated in the B.1.351 and B.1.1.7 variants. Because no day 14 peak-response samples were available, repertoires were characterized only after the peak T cell response. The 56-69-year group was small, and its depth increase did not reach significance, likely because of low power. Participants were mostly white British and included more females than males, and it was suggested by the authors that clonal diversity may have been underestimated.

Sample time point, as interpreted from the label and publication: about 28 days (+/-7) after the second vaccine dose. Because spike-specific TCR depth and breadth did not differ between the two schedules, AZD1222 recipients who got a second dose at roughly 4 weeks were pooled with those who got a second dose at roughly 12 weeks. Samples from vaccinated people were obtained from the UK trials COV001 and COV002, which included a single-blind randomized controlled phase 2/3 trial of AZD1222 (ChAdOx1 nCoV-19) in healthy adults. For TCRbeta chain sequencing, PBMC samples were collected from trial participants at day 0 and at day 28 after the second dose. The CDR3 holds 15 amino acids from the cysteine to the phenylalanine. Only the CDR3 portion is preserved as DNA: 45 bases, with reading frame beginning at the first base. Relative to germline, V is 6 bases shorter and J is 4 bases shorter, with 15 bases between their ends. Per the germline V gene, MNHEY is the CDR1 and SVGAGI is the CDR2.

The CDR3 regions of human TCRbeta chains were analyzed by immunosequencing. The authors' pipeline ran thus. Repertoire TCRs were matched against a reference library of SARS-CoV-2-specific TCRs generated with the MIRA antigen-specificity platform. Breadth meant the fraction of unique TCRs that were SARS-CoV-2-associated, whereas depth meant the fraction of total T cells that were SARS-CoV-2-associated. Using the MIRA data, each spike-specific TCR was mapped to the spike region that the TCR reacts to and placed in a CD4 or CD8 class. Log10-transformed breadth and depth values were compared by one-way ANOVA with Sidak's multiple comparisons tests. TCRdb mirrors the immuneACCESS table, restricted to in-frame sequences. Some clones are absent from its copies; in checked studies, under half trace to an unresolved V gene, and the reason for the others is unknown. V and J calls and clone size are those listed in that table; D and trimming were worked out from the DNA. This sample holds more than 100,000 clones; about 91% were observed only once. The ten top clones hold approximately 2% of the sample.

Note on this clone: The antigen it binds to is not known. No much larger clonotype is one base removed from it; base qualities were not supplied.

This sequence originates from an adult who received the AZD1222 COVID-19 vaccine. Here the sequenced sample was peripheral blood, taken 28 days after the second AZD1222 dose. The sequence is built from TRBV6-5 and TRBJ1-4; the D segment cannot be called with confidence. The DNA is as follows: TGTGCCAGCAGCTACAAACAAGCAGGTAATGAAAAACTGTTTTTT. Its protein is CASSYKQAGNEKLFF.